Listed below are T cell receptor beta chains from one sample, sequenced in a study of beta chain features in type 1 diabetes. Assay used: immunoSEQ multiplex PCR; TCRdb lists only in-frame clones, some missing. The sample shows approximately 160,000 clones, less than 9.5% of them seen only once. Source material: central memory CD4+ T cells from blood. These receptors came from a young woman in good health. Both conserved end residues are part of each CDR3. D genes are given only for firm matches. Size is omitted from some rows. Given values are once, few, many or a class for expanded clones.

clone_size: NA; d_call: TRBD2; v_call: TRBV11-2; j_call: TRBJ2-3; cdr3_aa: CASSFRLAPSTDTQYF; cdr3_nt: TGTGCCAGCAGCTTTAGACTAGCGCCTAGCACAGATACGCAGTATTTT
clone_size: few; d_call: TRBD2; v_call: TRBV7-9; j_call: TRBJ2-3; cdr3_aa: CASSLEGGTDTQYF; cdr3_nt: TGTGCCAGCAGCTTAGAGGGAGGGACAGATACGCAGTATTTT
clone_size: few; d_call: NA; v_call: TRBV15; j_call: TRBJ2-7; cdr3_aa: CATSRDRAGYEQYF; cdr3_nt: TGTGCCACCAGCAGAGACAGGGCCGGTTACGAGCAGTACTTC
clone_size: NA; d_call: TRBD2; v_call: TRBV29-1; j_call: TRBJ2-7; cdr3_aa: CSVEGAGGLYEQYF; cdr3_nt: TGCAGCGTTGAAGGAGCGGGAGGTCTCTACGAGCAGTACTTC
clone_size: NA; d_call: NA; v_call: TRBV11-2; j_call: TRBJ2-2; cdr3_aa: CASSFDSVGGELFF; cdr3_nt: TGTGCCAGCAGCTTCGACTCAGTAGGCGGGGAGCTGTTTTTT
clone_size: few; d_call: TRBD1; v_call: TRBV7-3; j_call: TRBJ2-7; cdr3_aa: CASSLGQGSPYEQYF; cdr3_nt: TGTGCCAGCAGCCTTGGACAGGGGAGCCCCTACGAGCAGTACTTC
clone_size: NA; d_call: NA; v_call: TRBV7-9; j_call: TRBJ1-1; cdr3_aa: CASSFSGDTEAFF; cdr3_nt: TGTGCCAGCAGCTTCTCCGGGGACACTGAAGCTTTCTTT
clone_size: NA; d_call: TRBD2; v_call: TRBV11-3; j_call: TRBJ2-6; cdr3_aa: CASSLAGGSSGANVLTF; cdr3_nt: TGTGCCAGCAGCTTAGCGGGAGGGAGCTCTGGGGCCAACGTCCTGACTTTC
clone_size: NA; d_call: NA; v_call: TRBV5-1; j_call: TRBJ1-1; cdr3_aa: CASSPDTNTEAFF; cdr3_nt: TGCGCCAGCAGCCCAGACACGAACACTGAAGCTTTCTTT
clone_size: NA; d_call: TRBD1; v_call: TRBV11-2; j_call: TRBJ1-2; cdr3_aa: CASSSWTGGLDYGYTF; cdr3_nt: TGTGCCAGCAGCTCTTGGACAGGGGGCTTAGACTATGGCTACACCTTC
clone_size: NA; d_call: NA; v_call: TRBV30; j_call: TRBJ2-1; cdr3_aa: CAWSAGGPYNEQFF; cdr3_nt: TGTGCCTGGAGTGCCGGGGGGCCGTACAATGAGCAGTTCTTC
clone_size: NA; d_call: NA; v_call: TRBV5-1; j_call: TRBJ1-2; cdr3_aa: CASSLAPGEDYGYTF; cdr3_nt: TGCGCCAGCAGCTTGGCCCCGGGGGAGGACTATGGCTACACCTTC
clone_size: few; d_call: TRBD1; v_call: TRBV2; j_call: TRBJ2-1; cdr3_aa: CASRRTGMSSYNEQFF; cdr3_nt: TGTGCCAGCAGGAGGACAGGGATGAGCTCCTACAATGAGCAGTTCTTC
clone_size: few; d_call: NA; v_call: TRBV5-4; j_call: TRBJ1-2; cdr3_aa: CASSFTGNPYGYTF; cdr3_nt: TGTGCCAGCAGCTTTACAGGGAACCCGTATGGCTACACCTTC
clone_size: NA; d_call: NA; v_call: TRBV11-2; j_call: TRBJ1-2; cdr3_aa: CASSLDPESYGYTF; cdr3_nt: TGTGCCAGCAGCTTAGATCCCGAGAGTTATGGCTACACCTTC
clone_size: NA; d_call: NA; v_call: TRBV2; j_call: TRBJ1-5; cdr3_aa: CASGGSLGGNQPQHF; cdr3_nt: TGTGCCAGCGGGGGCAGTCTGGGCGGCAATCAGCCCCAGCATTTT
clone_size: NA; d_call: NA; v_call: TRBV5-1; j_call: TRBJ2-5; cdr3_aa: CASSWEETQYF; cdr3_nt: TGCGCCAGCAGCTGGGAGGAGACCCAGTACTTC
clone_size: NA; d_call: NA; v_call: TRBV7-2; j_call: TRBJ2-7; cdr3_aa: CASSLNGVGSEQYF; cdr3_nt: TGTGCCAGCAGCTTAAACGGGGTGGGCAGCGAGCAGTACTTC
clone_size: many; d_call: NA; v_call: TRBV7-9; j_call: TRBJ2-4; cdr3_aa: CASSLGDIAKNIQYF; cdr3_nt: TGTGCCAGCAGCTTAGGAGATATAGCCAAAAACATTCAGTACTTC
clone_size: few; d_call: NA; v_call: TRBV7-3; j_call: TRBJ2-1; cdr3_aa: CASSLGGAAYEQFF; cdr3_nt: TGTGCCAGCAGCTTAGGGGGGGCGGCTTATGAGCAGTTCTTC
clone_size: few; d_call: TRBD1; v_call: TRBV30; j_call: TRBJ1-1; cdr3_aa: CAWRATGTTEAFF; cdr3_nt: TGTGCCTGGAGGGCGACAGGGACCACTGAAGCTTTCTTT
clone_size: few; d_call: NA; v_call: TRBV5-5; j_call: TRBJ2-1; cdr3_aa: CASSSGIYNEQFF; cdr3_nt: TGTGCCAGCAGCTCCGGGATTTACAATGAGCAGTTCTTC
clone_size: few; d_call: TRBD2; v_call: TRBV27; j_call: TRBJ2-3; cdr3_aa: CASSLSRGGLSTQYF; cdr3_nt: TGTGCCAGCAGTTTATCACGGGGGGGCCTGAGTACGCAGTATTTT
clone_size: NA; d_call: NA; v_call: TRBV30; j_call: TRBJ1-3; cdr3_aa: CAWAGGFSGNTIYF; cdr3_nt: TGTGCCTGGGCCGGAGGGTTCTCTGGAAACACCATATATTTT
clone_size: few; d_call: TRBD1; v_call: TRBV5-1; j_call: TRBJ2-7; cdr3_aa: CASSPGTGMDEQYF; cdr3_nt: TGCGCCAGCAGCCCGGGGACAGGGATGGACGAGCAGTACTTC
clone_size: many; d_call: NA; v_call: TRBV7-9; j_call: TRBJ2-1; cdr3_aa: CASSSSEQFF; cdr3_nt: TGTGCCAGCAGCTCTAGTGAGCAGTTCTTC
clone_size: few; d_call: NA; v_call: TRBV19; j_call: TRBJ2-6; cdr3_aa: CASSPAGALSGANVLTF; cdr3_nt: TGTGCCAGTAGCCCGGCTGGAGCACTATCCGGGGCCAACGTCCTGACTTTC
clone_size: few; d_call: NA; v_call: TRBV4-2; j_call: TRBJ2-3; cdr3_aa: CASSQDRSSEYLPDTQYF; cdr3_nt: TGTGCCAGCAGCCAAGACCGATCTAGCGAATACCTCCCAGATACGCAGTATTTT
clone_size: few; d_call: TRBD2; v_call: TRBV7-2; j_call: TRBJ2-7; cdr3_aa: CASSFRTSGGFSYEQYF; cdr3_nt: TGTGCCAGCAGCTTCAGGACTAGCGGGGGTTTTTCCTACGAGCAGTACTTC
clone_size: few; d_call: NA; v_call: TRBV5-1; j_call: TRBJ1-1; cdr3_aa: CASSLDGVNTEAFF; cdr3_nt: TGCGCCAGCAGCTTGGACGGGGTGAACACTGAAGCTTTCTTT
clone_size: NA; d_call: NA; v_call: TRBV27; j_call: TRBJ2-3; cdr3_aa: CASSFADTQYF; cdr3_nt: TGTGCCAGCAGTTTCGCAGATACGCAGTATTTT
clone_size: few; d_call: NA; v_call: TRBV6-5; j_call: TRBJ1-1; cdr3_aa: CASSSTDTGLTEAFF; cdr3_nt: TGTGCCAGCAGCTCAACCGATACAGGGTTGACTGAAGCTTTCTTT
clone_size: NA; d_call: NA; v_call: TRBV12-2; j_call: TRBJ2-6; cdr3_aa: CASRSTGGPLAGANVLTF; cdr3_nt: TGTGCAAGTCGCTCGACAGGGGGCCCATTAGCTGGGGCCAACGTCCTGACTTTC
clone_size: NA; d_call: NA; v_call: TRBV7-2; j_call: TRBJ1-6; cdr3_aa: CASSPNNSPLHF; cdr3_nt: TGTGCCAGCAGCCCCAATAATTCACCCCTCCACTTT
clone_size: many; d_call: TRBD1; v_call: TRBV4-3; j_call: TRBJ1-2; cdr3_aa: CASSHPTGRGYTF; cdr3_nt: TGCGCCAGCAGCCACCCGACAGGGAGGGGCTACACCTTC
clone_size: NA; d_call: TRBD2; v_call: TRBV23-1; j_call: TRBJ2-7; cdr3_aa: CASSQPGTSGGNSYEQYF; cdr3_nt: TGCGCCAGCAGTCAACCCGGGACTAGCGGGGGGAACTCCTACGAGCAGTACTTC
clone_size: NA; d_call: NA; v_call: TRBV19; j_call: TRBJ1-1; cdr3_aa: CASSWGQIEAFF; cdr3_nt: TGTGCCAGTAGTTGGGGGCAGATTGAAGCTTTCTTT
clone_size: NA; d_call: NA; v_call: TRBV7-2; j_call: TRBJ2-5; cdr3_aa: CASSRSRAGETQYF; cdr3_nt: TGTGCCAGCAGCCGATCGCGGGCCGGAGAGACCCAGTACTTC
clone_size: NA; d_call: NA; v_call: TRBV30; j_call: TRBJ1-4; cdr3_aa: CAWSPSSGWAAGEKLFF; cdr3_nt: TGTGCCTGGAGCCCCAGCTCTGGCTGGGCCGCCGGAGAAAAACTGTTTTTT
clone_size: NA; d_call: TRBD1; v_call: TRBV15; j_call: TRBJ1-2; cdr3_aa: CATSFGDRGYGGYTF; cdr3_nt: TGTGCCACCAGCTTTGGGGACAGGGGCTATGGGGGCTACACCTTC